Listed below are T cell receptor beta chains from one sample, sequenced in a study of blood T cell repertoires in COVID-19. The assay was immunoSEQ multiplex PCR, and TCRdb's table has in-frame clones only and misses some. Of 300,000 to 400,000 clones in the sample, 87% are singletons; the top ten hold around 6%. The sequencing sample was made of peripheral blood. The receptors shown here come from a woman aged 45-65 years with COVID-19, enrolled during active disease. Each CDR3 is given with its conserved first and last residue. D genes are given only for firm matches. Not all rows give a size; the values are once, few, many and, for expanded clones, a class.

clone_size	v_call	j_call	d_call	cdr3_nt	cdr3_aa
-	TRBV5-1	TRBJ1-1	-	TGCGCCAGCAGCTTGGGGGAGCAGGGGAGGGACACTGAAGCTTTCTTT	CASSLGEQGRDTEAFF
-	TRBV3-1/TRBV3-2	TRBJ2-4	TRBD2	TGTGCCAGCAGCCAAGGGGGGGCGGGACTAGCGGATATAGCCAAAAACATTCAGTACTTC	CASSQGGAGLADIAKNIQYF
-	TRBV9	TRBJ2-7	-	TGTGCCAGCAGCTCCCAGGGAGGAGGGCGGTACGAGCAGTACTTC	CASSSQGGGRYEQYF
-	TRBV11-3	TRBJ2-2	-	TGTGCCAGCAGCCCCAACCAGGGGACCAACACCGGGGAGCTGTTTTTT	CASSPNQGTNTGELFF
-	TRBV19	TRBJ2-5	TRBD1	TGTGCCAGTACCATTACAGGGGCCCGCCAAGAGACCCAGTACTTC	CASTITGARQETQYF
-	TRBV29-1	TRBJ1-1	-	TGCAGCGTGGTGAGTCACACTGAAGCTTTCTTT	CSVVSHTEAFF
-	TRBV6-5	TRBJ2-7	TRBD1	TGTGCCAGCAGTTACGGGACAGGGGAAGACGAGCAGTACTTC	CASSYGTGEDEQYF
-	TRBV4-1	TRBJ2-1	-	TGCGCCAGCAGCCAAGATGTCACACATTACAATGAGCAGTTCTTC	CASSQDVTHYNEQFF
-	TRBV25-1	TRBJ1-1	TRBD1	TGTGCCAGCATTCCAGGGGGTAGCAACACTGAAGCTTTCTTT	CASIPGGSNTEAFF
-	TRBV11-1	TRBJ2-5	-	TGTGCCAGCAGCTTCGGAGGGAATACACGGGCCCAGTACTTC	CASSFGGNTRAQYF
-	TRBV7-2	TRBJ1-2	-	TGTGCCAGCAGCCTACAGGGTTCCAACTATGGCTACACCTTC	CASSLQGSNYGYTF
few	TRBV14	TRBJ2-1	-	TGTGCCAGCAGCCAAGATCCCCGGGGAAGCTCCTACAATGAGCAGTTCTTC	CASSQDPRGSSYNEQFF
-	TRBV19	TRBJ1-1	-	TGTGCCAGTAGTGAAGACAGGCTTGAGGCTTTCTTT	CASSEDRLEAFF
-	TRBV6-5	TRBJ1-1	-	TGTGCCAGCACGGGACACCTCATGAACACTGAAGCTTTCTTT	CASTGHLMNTEAFF
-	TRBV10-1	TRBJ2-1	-	TGCGCCAGCAGTGACCCAGGAGGTTACTCCTACAATGAGCAGTTCTTC	CASSDPGGYSYNEQFF
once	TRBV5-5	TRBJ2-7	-	TGTGCCAGCAGCTTAAGGGACACAACCTACGAGCAGTACTTC	CASSLRDTTYEQYF
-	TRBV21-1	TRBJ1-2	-	TGTGCCAGCAGCAAAGCGGGGGGGCCCCCCTTACTCTATGGCTACACCTTC	CASSKAGGPPLLYGYTF
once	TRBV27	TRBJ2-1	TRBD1	TGTGCCAGCAGTCTCCCGGACAGGGGGCAGTATAGTGAGCAGTTCTTC	CASSLPDRGQYSEQFF
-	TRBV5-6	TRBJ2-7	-	TGTGCCAGCAGCTTGAGAGGACAGAAATACGAGCAGTACTTC	CASSLRGQKYEQYF
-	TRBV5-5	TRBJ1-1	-	TGTGCCAGCTCCTGGGGGACTCTCCAGGGCACTGAAGCTTTCTTT	CASSWGTLQGTEAFF
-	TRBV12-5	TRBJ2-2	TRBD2	TGTGCTAGTGGTTTGCGTCTAGCGGACTCCGGGGAGCTGTTTTTT	CASGLRLADSGELFF
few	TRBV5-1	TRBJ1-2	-	TGCGCCAGCAGCTTAAGTGACAGATATAACTATGGCTACACCTTC	CASSLSDRYNYGYTF
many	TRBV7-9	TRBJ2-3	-	TGTGCCAGCAGCTCCGCTGGGGGGGCGAACTCCGCTAGCACAGATACGCAGTATTTT	CASSSAGGANSASTDTQYF
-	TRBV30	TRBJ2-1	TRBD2	TGTGCCTGGAGCCTCCCAGGGACTAGCGGGAGTCGGTGGAATGAGCAGTTCTTC	CAWSLPGTSGSRWNEQFF
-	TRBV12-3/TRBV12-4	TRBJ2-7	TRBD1	TGTGCCAGCAGTGGACAGGGAGACTACGAGCAGTACTTC	CASSGQGDYEQYF
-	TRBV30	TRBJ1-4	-	TGTGCCTGGAGTCTGGGACAACCTGGAAAACTGTTTTTT	CAWSLGQPGKLFF
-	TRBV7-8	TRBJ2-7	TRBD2	TGTGCCAGCAGCCGAGGGACTAGCGGGAGGGCAACCACCCGTACGGGCGAGCAGTACTTC	CASSRGTSGRATTRTGEQYF
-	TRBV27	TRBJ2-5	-	TGTGCCAGCAGTTTCGAGGAGACCCAGTACTTC	CASSFEETQYF
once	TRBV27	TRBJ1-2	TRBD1	TGTGCCAGCAGTTCTACCGGGACAGGCAAGATGGATGGCTACACCTTC	CASSSTGTGKMDGYTF
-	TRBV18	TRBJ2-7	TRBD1	TGTGCCAGCTCACCACCCCTGGGACAGCAAAACGAGCAGTACTTC	CASSPPLGQQNEQYF
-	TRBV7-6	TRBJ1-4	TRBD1	TGTGCCAGCAGCTTAGCGAGACAGGGAGATAATGAAAAACTGTTTTTT	CASSLARQGDNEKLFF
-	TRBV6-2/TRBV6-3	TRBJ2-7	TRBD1	TGTGCCAGCAGTTACTCGAAAGGGGGCCTTTACGAGCAGTACTTC	CASSYSKGGLYEQYF
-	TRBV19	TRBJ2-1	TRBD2	TGTGCCAGTAGTAAAGCGGGAGGGGGGTACAATGAGCAGTTCTTC	CASSKAGGGYNEQFF
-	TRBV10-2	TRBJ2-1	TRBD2	TGCGCCACCCTAGCGGGAGGCTACAATGAGCAGTTCTTC	CATLAGGYNEQFF
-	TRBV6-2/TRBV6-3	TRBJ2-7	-	TGTGCCAGCAGTTCTCGAGGTTACGAGCAGTACTTC	CASSSRGYEQYF
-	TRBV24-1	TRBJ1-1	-	TGTGCCACCAGGGACAAGAACACTGAAGCTTTCTTT	CATRDKNTEAFF
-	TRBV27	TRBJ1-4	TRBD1	TGTGCCAGCAGTTCCTTTGCCGGGACAGGGTATCGTGAAAAACTGTTTTTT	CASSSFAGTGYREKLFF
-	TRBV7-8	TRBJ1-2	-	TGTGCCAGCACCTTGGGCGGACAAAACTATGGCTACACCTTC	CASTLGGQNYGYTF
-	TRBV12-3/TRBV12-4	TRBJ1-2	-	TGTGCCAGCAGCCCCAGGGGCTATGGCTACACCTTC	CASSPRGYGYTF
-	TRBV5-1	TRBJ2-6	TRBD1	TGCGCCAGCAGCCAAGGACAGGCTTACCTTTCTGGGGCCAACGTCCTGACTTTC	CASSQGQAYLSGANVLTF
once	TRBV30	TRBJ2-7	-	TGTGCCTGGAGTGTAGGAGGGGATGTTGGCGAGCAGTACTTC	CAWSVGGDVGEQYF
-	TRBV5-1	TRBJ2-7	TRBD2	TGCGCCAGCGCGAGCAGCCCCCGGGAGGCGAACTACGAGCAGTACTTC	CASASSPREANYEQYF
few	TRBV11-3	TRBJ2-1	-	TGTGCCAGCAGCCTCGAGCGGGAGCAGTTCTTC	CASSLEREQFF
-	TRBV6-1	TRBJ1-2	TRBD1	TGTGCCAGCAGTGAGACAGGGAGGTATGGCTACACCTTC	CASSETGRYGYTF
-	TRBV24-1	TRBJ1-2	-	TGTGCCACCAGTGAAAACAGGGTGGATGGCTACACCTTC	CATSENRVDGYTF
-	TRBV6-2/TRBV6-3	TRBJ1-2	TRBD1	TGTGCCAGCAGTTTACAGGGGGACAACTATGGCTACACCTTC	CASSLQGDNYGYTF
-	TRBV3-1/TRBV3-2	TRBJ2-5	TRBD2	TGTGCCAGCAGCCAAGGGCTAGCGGGGGGTGTTCAATTCGAGACCCAGTACTTC	CASSQGLAGGVQFETQYF
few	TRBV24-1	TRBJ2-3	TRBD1	TGTGCCACCAGTGTCCCACCCCAGGACAGGGCTCCAGATACGCAGTATTTT	CATSVPPQDRAPDTQYF
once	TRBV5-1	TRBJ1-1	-	TGCGCCAGCAGCCCGCCGGGTGGGAACACTGAAGCTTTCTTT	CASSPPGGNTEAFF
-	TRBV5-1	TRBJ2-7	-	TGCGCCAGCAGCTTGGGGAAAACCAGGGACACCTACGAGCAGTACTTC	CASSLGKTRDTYEQYF
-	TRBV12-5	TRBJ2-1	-	TGTGCTAGTGGTTTGGTACGTGGTAGCTTAGGCAATGAGCAGTTCTTC	CASGLVRGSLGNEQFF
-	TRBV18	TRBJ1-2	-	TGTGCCAGCTCACCACTAGACAGACAAACTAACTATGGCTACACCTTC	CASSPLDRQTNYGYTF
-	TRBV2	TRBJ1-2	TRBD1	TGTGCCAGCAGTGCGGACAGGGGAAACTATGGCTACACCTTC	CASSADRGNYGYTF